This section outlines one T cell receptor (beta chain) sequence together with its context. The antigen remains unidentified. The conserved closing phenylalanine or tryptophan is absent in this CDR3, likely reflecting a read error. TCRdb used MiXCR to reprocess the RT-PCR reads, holding one entry per CDR3 protein. The data hold fewer than 650,000 distinct CDR3 sequences, with approximately 12% observed a single time. J lost 6 bases, V lost 4 bases, and 8 bases had no gene match. CDR1 is DFQATT and CDR2 is SNEGSKA in the germline V gene (reference sequence). The CDR3 loop spans 14 amino acids. This specimen belongs to a study of response to subunit inactivated influenza vaccine. Study findings and constraints: Authors suggested that a seasonal influenza vaccination recruits few new T cells each time.

Source: PBMCs from blood, taken about 6 weeks after vaccination. This sequence originates from a man aged 45-65 years who received an inactivated influenza vaccine. The gene calls are TRBV20-1 and TRBJ1-5, with 8 bases identical to TRBD1. CDR3 sequence (DNA): TGCAGTGCTATCCACAGGGGGTTGAGTCAGCCCCAGCATTCT. Amino acid sequence: CSAIHRGLSQPQHS.